Reported below is one T cell receptor beta chain. Its antigen remains unidentified. Sample treatment: roughly 11-day PBMC culture with coronavirus spike peptide pools or control peptides (ViraFEST assay). The assay that was used to sequence DNA from cultured CD4+ T cells was the Oncomine TCR Beta short-read assay. TCRdb re-called the PCR reads with MiXCR, one entry per CDR3 protein. The table includes more than 8,000 distinct CDR3 sequences, 55% detected once. The data stem from a study of vaccination and CD4 T cells after COVID-19. Study summary: With a range of 35 to 161, the median interval from diagnosis to drawing post-COVID samples was 90 to 120 days. The study collected post-vaccine samples a median around 76 days after dose two, with a range of 14 to 241.

The receptor comes from a human donor who had recovered from COVID-19. Sequenced input: CD4+ T cells from blood, cultured in vitro.

CDR3 sequence reads: CASSSTRDSFPYF. The CDR3 nucleotides are TGTGCCAGCAGCTCGACCCGGGACTCCTTTCCGTATTTT. The gene calls are TRBV7-2 and TRBJ2-3; D may be TRBD2 (6 bases). This CDR3 spans 13 amino acids. The V end lost 4 bases, the J end lost 14 bases, and 19 bases lay between the germline ends. Germline CDR1 is SGHTA and CDR2 is FQGNSA.